Presented here are 18 T cell receptor beta chains from one specimen sequenced in a study of blood T cell repertoires in COVID-19. The protocol was immunoSEQ multiplex PCR, while the TCRdb copy is restricted to in-frame clones and leaves out a portion. The profile shows about 270,000 clones, around nine tenths of them singletons. The sequencing input was PBMCs or T cells enriched from blood (not recorded which). These receptors were collected from a woman aged 18-29 years who had recovered from COVID-19.

The CDR3 region is CASSGTGTYEQYF. CDR3 bases: TGTGCCAGTTCCGGGACAGGTACCTACGAGCAGTACTTC. The V and J genes are TRBV19 and TRBJ2-7; 8 bases agree with TRBD1. The CDR3 consists of 13 residues. CDR1 and CDR2 (germline): LNHDA, SQIVND (reference sequence). V shed 8 bases, J shed 2 bases, and the junction held 5 bases outside the gene matches.

The rearrangement links TRBV18 to TRBJ2-7, with D maybe TRBD1 (6 bases). The ends were cut back, 2 bases at V and 6 bases at J, with 17 bases in the middle. This CDR3 has 15 amino acids. Germline V gene data show CDR1 as KGHSH and CDR2 as LQKENI. The CDR3 DNA sequence: TGTGCCAGCTCACCAGCTTCTTCAGGGGAATTCGAGCAGTACTTC. Translating it yields CASSPASSGEFEQYF.

The CDR3 reads CASSSNYWTGGRDTQYF. For the CDR3, the DNA is TGTGCCAGCAGCTCCAATTACTGGACAGGGGGCAGGGATACGCAGTATTTT. The chain is built from TRBV7-2 and TRBJ2-3; 11 bases fit TRBD1. CDR1 SGHTA and CDR2 FQGNSA come from the germline V gene. V shed 4 bases and J 6 bases; nucleotides not matched to a gene: 12. This CDR3 has 17 residues.

This rearrangement joins TRBV6-5 to TRBJ1-1; D unclear. Deletions cut 4 bases from V and 7 bases from J, with 16 bases between. Per germline, CDR1 MNHEY and CDR2 SVGAGI. The CDR3 contains 14 residues. The CDR3 coding sequence is TGTGCCAGCAGTTCCTATTTCCAGACTAGTGAAGCTTTCTTT. This translates into CASSSYFQTSEAFF.

The V call is TRBV2, the J call TRBJ2-2, with D possibly being TRBD1 (8 bases). Germline V lookup: CDR1 SNHLY, CDR2 FYNNEI. The V and J ends lost 8 bases and 4 bases respectively, with 20 bases between them. There are 16 residues in the CDR3. Written as DNA, the CDR3 is TGTGCCAGCGATAAGCCAGGGGGCGGGGGCACCGGGGAGCTGTTTTTT. Amino acid sequence: CASDKPGGGGTGELFF.

This clone was counted many times. This sequence joins TRBV4-1 and TRBJ1-5; 10 positions agree with TRBD1. The ends lost 10 bases at V and 3 bases at J; junction bases unmatched: 6. The CDR3 has 14 residues. Looked up from germline, CDR1 is MGHRA and CDR2 is YSYEKL. For the CDR3, the DNA is TGCGCCACCGGGACAGGGGATACCAATCAGCCCCAGCATTTT. Translated, it gives CATGTGDTNQPQHF.

A single count supports this clone. This CDR3 is also generated by other DNA sequences in the sample. J is TRBJ1-3 and V is TRBV12-3 or TRBV12-4, with unresolved D. The V gene lost 2 bases and the J gene lost 0 bases, with 2 bases spanning the gap. The CDR3 runs 13 residues. CDR3 protein: CASSLYSGNTIYF. The CDR3 nucleotides read TGTGCCAGCAGTTTATACTCTGGAAACACCATATATTTT.

The chain combines TRBV5-4 with TRBJ2-1, with D possibly TRBD1 on 5 matching bases. The CDR3 sequence is 14 residues long. Trimming took off 0 bases at V and 5 bases at J, with 9 bases between the two ends. Germline lookup yields CDR1 SGHNT and CDR2 YYREEE (reference sequence). DNA for the CDR3: TGTGCCAGCAGCTTGGACAGGTGGGACAATGAGCAGTTCTTC. Its protein is CASSLDRWDNEQFF.

This sequence joins TRBV30 and TRBJ1-6; TRBD1 matches 8 bases. Germline V gene data show CDR1 as GTSNPN and CDR2 as SVGIG (reference sequence). This CDR3 spans 13 amino acids. The V gene end was trimmed by 3 bases and the J gene end by 10 bases; junction bases not matched to a gene: 5. The CDR3 reads CAWSGQGNSPLHF. DNA of the CDR3: TGTGCCTGGAGCGGACAGGGAAACTCACCCCTCCACTTT.

The chain recombines TRBV5-1 with TRBJ1-1; no firm D call. The germline gives CDR1 SGHRS, CDR2 YFSETQ. Trimming stripped 7 bases from V and 1 base from J, with 8 bases between. There are 12 residues in the CDR3. The CDR3 is CASAVGNTEAFF. DNA for the CDR3: TGCGCCAGCGCGGTGGGGAACACTGAAGCTTTCTTT. Together with reference TRBV5-1 and TRBJ1-1, the CDR3 gives the full variable domain: KAGVTQTPRYLIKTRGQQVTLSCSPISGHRSVSWYQQTPGQGLQFLFEYFSETQRNKGNFPGRFSGRQFSNSRSEMNVSTLELGDSALYLCASAVGNTEAFFGQGTRLTVV.

The chain employs TRBV12-5 and TRBJ2-7; 8 positions agree with TRBD1. The CDR3 length is 17 residues. CDR1 is LGHNT, CDR2 FRNRAP, per germline. Trimming took 0 bases from V and 5 from J; bases not matched to a gene: 12. The CDR3, as DNA: TGTGCTAGTGGTTTGGTAATTGGTGGGCAGGGGGCCCACGAGCAGTACTTC. This sequence encodes CASGLVIGGQGAHEQYF.

As concerns this clone: Other DNA sequences in the sample encode the same CDR3. J is TRBJ2-2 and V is TRBV29-1; D not certain. CDR1 and CDR2 (germline): SQVTM, ANQGSEA. The V and J ends lost 3 bases and 6 bases respectively, with 5 bases between them. The CDR3 consists of 11 residues. Here the CDR3 reads CSVDRAGELFF. The CDR3 DNA follows: TGCAGCGTTGACCGGGCCGGGGAGCTGTTTTTT.

The V gene is TRBV28, the J gene TRBJ2-7; TRBD1 might be the D (6 bases). The V end was cut by 5 bases, the J end by 3 bases, with 20 bases between. Germline-derived CDR1 and CDR2 are MDHEN and SYDVKM. The CDR3 contains 16 residues. This CDR3 reads CASSPRGDRPDYEQYF. CDR3 nucleotide sequence: TGTGCCAGCAGTCCCCGGGGAGACAGGCCTGACTACGAGCAGTACTTC.

J is TRBJ2-5 and V is TRBV30; 12 nucleotides line up with TRBD2. With 2 bases clipped from V and 4 bases from J, the junction kept 11 bases outside the gene matches. This CDR3 has 17 amino acids. Germline CDR1 and CDR2: GTSNPN and SVGIG (reference sequence). The CDR3 region is CAWSWLAGGPFLETQYF. For the CDR3, the DNA is TGTGCCTGGAGTTGGCTAGCGGGGGGGCCTTTTCTAGAGACCCAGTACTTC.

This clone came up once. This rearrangement joins TRBV28 to TRBJ2-1, with TRBD2 identical over 8 bases. Trimming cost V 7 bases and J 7 bases; bases outside gene matches: 9. Germline V gene sequence: CDR1 MDHEN, CDR2 SYDVKM. The CDR3 has 14 residues. CDR3 region: CASTGGGLGNEQFF. The CDR3 region has the DNA TGTGCCAGCACCGGGGGGGGCCTGGGGAATGAGCAGTTCTTC.

J is TRBJ2-6 and V is TRBV28, with D maybe TRBD1 (6 bases). Trimming took off 6 bases at V and 13 bases at J, with 22 bases between the two ends. Per the germline V gene, CDR1 is MDHEN and CDR2 is SYDVKM. The CDR3 loop spans 15 amino acids. In DNA, the CDR3 is TGTGCCAGCAGATCGACAGGCCAGCGATCATATGTCCTGACTTTC. This translates into CASRSTGQRSYVLTF.

The J gene is TRBJ2-5, the V gene TRBV18; 9 nucleotides agree with TRBD2. The J segment lost 5 bases and the V segment lost 3 bases, leaving 7 bases of the junction unmatched. The length of the CDR3 is 15 residues. The germline V gene has CDR1 KGHSH and CDR2 LQKENI. The CDR3 spells CASSPREGLLETQYF. CDR3 in DNA: TGTGCCAGCTCACCGCGGGAGGGCCTGTTGGAGACCCAGTACTTC.

V and J are TRBV12-3 or TRBV12-4 and TRBJ2-7, with a weak D call TRBD2 (7 bases). V shed 3 bases and J shed 6 bases, with 12 bases lying between them. The CDR3 is made up of 13 amino acids. CDR3 in DNA: TGTGCCAGCAGTTTTTCGGGGGGCGTCGAGCAGTACTTC. Protein sequence: CASSFSGGVEQYF.